Shown below are 32 T cell receptor beta chains from a single sample sequenced in a study of blood T cell repertoires in COVID-19. Produced via immunoSEQ multiplex PCR; TCRdb's table is partial and in-frame only. The sample contains 120,000 or so clones, roughly 90% of which appear only once. Sample: peripheral blood. These receptors were collected from a human donor in a cohort sampled during active COVID-19.

This rearrangement joins TRBV5-4 to TRBJ2-6; 11 nucleotides line up with TRBD1. Germline lookup yields CDR1 SGHNT and CDR2 YYREEE (reference sequence). This CDR3 has 18 residues. The trim removed 4 bases at V and 1 base at J, leaving 7 bases unmatched. DNA for the CDR3: TGTGCCAGCAGCCAGGGACAGGGGGAAGCATCTGGGGCCAACGTCCTGACTTTC. It yields the protein CASSQGQGEASGANVLTF.

V and J are TRBV3-1 (or the pseudogene TRBV3-2) and TRBJ1-2; 9 bases agree with TRBD1. The ends lost 1 base at V and 3 bases at J; junction bases unmatched: 3. Germline V CDR1 and CDR2: LGHDT, YNNKEL (reference sequence). CDR3 length equals 15 residues. The CDR3 bases are TGTGCCAGCAGCCAAGGAACAGGGGGCTACTATGGCTACACCTTC. It yields the protein CASSQGTGGYYGYTF.

V is TRBV9 and J is TRBJ2-2; 9 bases line up with TRBD2. Per the germline V gene, CDR1 is SGDLS and CDR2 is YYNGEE. J gave up 5 bases and V 2 bases, and 1 base lay outside the gene matches. This CDR3 is 14 amino acids long. CDR3 in DNA: TGTGCCAGCAGCGTCCTAGCGGGGACCGGGGAGCTGTTTTTT. Its protein product is CASSVLAGTGELFF.

V usage is TRBV11-2 and J usage is TRBJ2-2; D gene unclear. CDR3 length: 14 amino acids. The V gene lost 2 bases and the J gene lost 1 base, with 5 bases spanning the gap. CDR1 is SGHAT, CDR2 FQNNGV, per germline. In DNA form, the CDR3 reads TGTGCCAGCAGCTTATGGCAGAACACCGGGGAGCTGTTTTTT. This codes for CASSLWQNTGELFF. The whole variable domain, filled in from reference TRBV11-2 and TRBJ2-2, reads EAGVAQSPRYKIIEKRQSVAFWCNPISGHATLYWYQQILGQGPKLLIQFQNNGVVDDSQLPKDRFSAERLKGVDSTLKIQPAKLEDSAVYLCASSLWQNTGELFFGEGSRLTVL.

The chain is built from TRBV29-1 and TRBJ1-1, with D possibly TRBD1 on 6 matching bases. The CDR3 contains 12 residues. CDR1 is SQVTM, CDR2 ANQGSEA, per germline. V was cut by 7 bases and J by 2 bases, with 11 bases left in between. The CDR3 bases are TGCAGCGGTCGCAGGGGAAACACTGAAGCTTTCTTT. Protein sequence: CSGRRGNTEAFF.

The chain's CDR3 is CASDRGGSPLHF. CDR3 bases: TGTGCCAGCGACAGGGGAGGGTCACCCCTCCACTTT. The rearrangement uses TRBV6-6 and TRBJ1-6; 8 bases match TRBD1. V was clipped by 8 bases and J by 10 bases; unmatched bases: 4. CDR3 size: 12 residues. Per germline, CDR1 MNHNY and CDR2 SVGAGI (reference sequence).

This clone has a handful of counts. This rearrangement joins TRBV10-3 to TRBJ2-5; no reliable D call. V was cut by 0 bases and J by 1 base, with 6 bases left in between. The CDR3 is 14 amino acids. In germline, CDR1 is ENHRY, CDR2 SYGVKD. CDR3 loop: CAISESRSQETQYF. Here the CDR3 DNA reads TGTGCCATCAGTGAGTCCAGATCCCAAGAGACCCAGTACTTC.

This chain connects TRBV19 to TRBJ1-1, with D unclear. V lost 1 base and J lost 5, with 8 bases in between. The CDR3 is 13 amino acids. Germline CDR1 and CDR2: LNHDA and SQIVND (reference sequence). The CDR3 protein is CASSIVSGTEAFF. The CDR3, as DNA: TGTGCCAGTAGTATAGTCTCAGGTACTGAAGCTTTCTTT.

This chain connects TRBV6-4 to TRBJ1-6; maybe TRBD1 (6 bases). Germline V gives CDR1 MRHNA, CDR2 SNTAGT. The V end was cut by 6 bases, the J end by 10 bases, with 19 bases between. CDR3 length equals 15 residues. The CDR3 loop is CASSSQGSTGSPLHF. In DNA form, the CDR3 reads TGTGCCAGCAGCTCACAGGGATCCACAGGATCACCCCTCCACTTT.

In its sample, this clone was seen once. The chain employs TRBV6-5 and TRBJ2-5, with TRBD2 as a possible D gene (6 bases). V lost 0 bases to trimming and J lost 5 bases, with 16 bases between them. The CDR3 runs 16 residues. CDR1 and CDR2 from the germline V gene are MNHEY and SVGAGI. CDR3 DNA sequence: TGTGCCAGCAGTTACTCGAGCCGGAGGGCCCGGGAGACCCAGTACTTC. Translated: CASSYSSRRARETQYF.

J is TRBJ2-1 and V is TRBV11-3; 8 nucleotides align to TRBD1. After removal of 3 bases from V and 0 bases from J, the junction contained 4 bases not matched to a gene. The CDR3 runs to 16 residues. The germline gives CDR1 SGHNT, CDR2 YENEEA. In DNA form, the CDR3 reads TGTGCCAGCAGCTTGCTCAGGGGGCCCTCCTACAATGAGCAGTTCTTC. Its protein product is CASSLLRGPSYNEQFF.

V and J are TRBV6-6 and TRBJ1-5; no firm D call. Germline CDR1 MNHNY, CDR2 SVGAGI (reference sequence). This CDR3 region has 14 residues. Trimming left V 0 bases short and J 7 bases short, with 10 bases between. The CDR3 reads CASSYSPGEQPQHF. The CDR3, as DNA: TGTGCCAGCAGTTACTCGCCCGGGGAACAGCCCCAGCATTTT.

The rearrangement joins TRBV19 to TRBJ1-5; perhaps TRBD1 as D (5 bases). From germline, CDR1 is LNHDA and CDR2 SQIVND (reference sequence). The CDR3 consists of 15 residues. Trimming left V 6 bases short and J 0 bases short, with 12 bases between. The CDR3: CASRWGGNSNQPQHF. DNA of the CDR3: TGTGCCAGTAGATGGGGGGGGAATAGCAATCAGCCCCAGCATTTT.

The V gene is TRBV12-3 or TRBV12-4, the J gene TRBJ2-1; weak D call: TRBD1 (6 bases). The ends were cut back, 6 bases at V and 4 bases at J, with 10 bases in the middle. This CDR3 is 13 amino acids long. CDR3 protein: CASSRDIYNEQFF. The CDR3, as DNA: TGTGCCAGCAGCCGGGACATTTACAATGAGCAGTTCTTC.

This clone was seen once. J is TRBJ2-1 and V is TRBV5-4; TRBD2 aligns across 14 bases. Germline CDR1 reads SGHNT; CDR2 reads YYREEE (reference sequence). This CDR3 contains 18 residues. V was pared by 3 bases and J by 4 bases, with 9 bases of the junction left unmatched. CDR3 DNA: TGTGCCAGCAGCTCCGGGACTAGCGGGAGTTTAATATACAATGAGCAGTTCTTC. Its translation is CASSSGTSGSLIYNEQFF.

The chain has TRBV10-3 and TRBJ2-3, with 7 bases identical to TRBD1. The length of the CDR3 is 14 residues. In germline, CDR1 is ENHRY, CDR2 SYGVKD. Trimming removed 5 bases from V and 9 bases from J; junction bases left unmatched: 11. The CDR3 DNA follows: TGTGCCATCAGTACAGGGGAAGAAGTGAGAACGCAGTATTTT. Residues: CAISTGEEVRTQYF.

The V and J genes are TRBV19 and TRBJ1-5, with D possibly being TRBD1 (5 bases). Trimming took off 5 bases at V and 6 bases at J, with 11 bases between the two ends. This CDR3 contains 13 residues. Germline V gives CDR1 LNHDA, CDR2 SQIVND (reference sequence). The DNA for the CDR3 is TGTGCCAGTAGTCTCTCGGGGGTTCAGCCCCAGCATTTT. Amino acid sequence: CASSLSGVQPQHF.

The V call is TRBV5-8, the J call TRBJ1-5; tentative D call: TRBD1 (6 bases). Germline CDR1 reads SGHTS; CDR2 reads YDEGEE. This CDR3 spans 16 amino acids. V shed 1 base and J shed 3 bases, with 14 bases lying between them. CDR3: CASSLLGNRANQPQHF. DNA of the CDR3: TGTGCCAGCAGCTTGTTAGGGAACAGGGCCAATCAGCCCCAGCATTTT.

The chain recombines TRBV25-1 with TRBJ2-7; D is possibly TRBD1 (6 bases). This CDR3 has 15 residues. CDR1 is MGHDK and CDR2 is SYGVNS in the germline V gene. Deletions cut 5 bases from V and 9 bases from J, with 23 bases between. The CDR3 DNA follows: TGTGCCAGCAGTCCCGCCGGACAGCCCTTTGAGGGGCAGTACTTC. The encoded protein is CASSPAGQPFEGQYF.

The V call is TRBV7-8, the J call TRBJ2-2; 9 bases line up with TRBD2. The CDR3 has 16 residues. V gave up 4 bases and J gave up 7 bases; unmatched junction bases: 10. The germline gives CDR1 SGHVS, CDR2 FQNEAQ. CDR3 DNA sequence: TGTGCCAGCAGCTCCCGACCCGGGCGGGAGGGCGGGGAGCTGTTTTTT. Translating it yields CASSSRPGREGGELFF.

The rearrangement joins TRBV7-8 to TRBJ1-5; D is undetermined. This CDR3 is built from 15 residues. The V and J ends lost 0 bases and 6 bases respectively, with 12 bases between them. Germline V lookup: CDR1 SGHVS, CDR2 FQNEAQ. The CDR3 DNA reads TGTGCCAGCAGCTTAGCAAAGGCAGGCAGTCAGCCCCAGCATTTT. This encodes CASSLAKAGSQPQHF.

The V call is TRBV11-2, the J call TRBJ2-7, with D possibly TRBD2 on 6 matching bases. The CDR3 runs 14 residues. The germline V gene encodes CDR1 SGHAT and CDR2 FQNNGV. V lost 5 bases and J lost 2, with 13 bases in between. CDR3 protein: CASSAGGITYEQYF. In nucleotides, the CDR3 is TGTGCCAGCAGCGCCGGGGGAATAACCTACGAGCAGTACTTC. Together with reference TRBV11-2 and TRBJ2-7, the CDR3 gives the full variable domain: EAGVAQSPRYKIIEKRQSVAFWCNPISGHATLYWYQQILGQGPKLLIQFQNNGVVDDSQLPKDRFSAERLKGVDSTLKIQPAKLEDSAVYLCASSAGGITYEQYFGPGTRLTVT.

This rearrangement joins TRBV28 to TRBJ2-3; D gene unclear. The V and J ends lost 2 bases and 2 bases respectively, with 14 bases between them. The germline V gene has CDR1 MDHEN and CDR2 SYDVKM. The CDR3 runs to 16 residues. The CDR3: CASSLIAVSYTDTQYF. The CDR3 DNA sequence: TGTGCCAGCAGTTTAATTGCGGTTAGTTACACAGATACGCAGTATTTT.

This clone has only one observation. The chain combines TRBV7-9 with TRBJ1-4; D is unresolved. The CDR3 totals 15 residues. V was pared by 6 bases and J by 3 bases, with 14 bases between. Germline CDR1 reads SEHNR; CDR2 reads FQNEAQ (reference sequence). The CDR3, as DNA: TGTGCCAGCAGGGCCCTCGGCGGCTCTAATGAAAAACTGTTTTTT. As protein: CASRALGGSNEKLFF. Combining the CDR3 with reference TRBV7-9 and TRBJ1-4 gives the whole variable domain DTGVSQNPRHKITKRGQNVTFRCDPISEHNRLYWYRQTLGQGPEFLTYFQNEAQLEKSRLLSDRFSAERPKGSFSTLEIQRTEQGDSAMYLCASRALGGSNEKLFFGSGTQLSVL.

The chain has TRBV18 and TRBJ2-7; perhaps TRBD1 as D (6 bases). Germline V gene data show CDR1 as KGHSH and CDR2 as LQKENI. The CDR3 contains 16 residues. The V end lost 6 bases, the J end lost 1 base, and 19 bases lay between the germline ends. DNA for the CDR3: TGTGCCAGCTCCCGAACAGGGAAGTCCGGGTCCTACGAGCAGTACTTC. Its protein is CASSRTGKSGSYEQYF. Drawing the rest from reference TRBV18 and TRBJ2-7, the complete variable domain is NAGVMQNPRHLVRRRGQEARLRCSPMKGHSHVYWYRQLPEEGLKFMVYLQKENIIDESGMPKERFSAEFPKEGPSILRIQQVVRGDSAAYFCASSRTGKSGSYEQYFGPGTRLTVT.

The gene calls are TRBV5-1 and TRBJ1-5; 8 bases match TRBD1. CDR1 and CDR2 from the germline V gene are SGHRS and YFSETQ. V shed 4 bases and J 9 bases; nucleotides not matched to a gene: 9. The CDR3 is made up of 14 amino acids. The CDR3 sequence: CASSLGTGEWPQHF. CDR3 DNA sequence: TGCGCCAGCAGCCTCGGGACAGGAGAATGGCCCCAGCATTTT.

The gene calls are TRBV6-5 and TRBJ1-4, with D maybe TRBD1 (5 bases). The CDR3 sequence is 14 residues long. Trimming left V 3 bases short and J 7 bases short, with 12 bases between. Germline values: CDR1 MNHEY, CDR2 SVGAGI. CDR3 protein: CASSYKSGGEKLFF. DNA for the CDR3: TGTGCCAGCAGTTATAAATCGGGGGGTGAAAAACTGTTTTTT.

This chain links TRBV11-3 with TRBJ2-3; D unresolved. Trimming took off 4 bases at V and 0 bases at J, with 14 bases between the two ends. Germline assignment: CDR1 SGHNT and CDR2 YENEEA. The CDR3 consists of 16 residues. This CDR3 reads CASSSSTFTSTDTQYF. The DNA of the CDR3 is TGTGCCAGCAGCTCATCCACCTTCACTAGCACAGATACGCAGTATTTT.

The chain couples TRBV5-1 to TRBJ2-3; TRBD1 is a possible D gene (5 bases). The germline V gene has CDR1 SGHRS and CDR2 YFSETQ. The V end was cut by 0 bases, the J end by 6 bases, with 11 bases between. There are 14 residues in the CDR3. CDR3 DNA sequence: TGCGCCAGCAGCTTGGGGCAGGGCTTGGATACGCAGTATTTT. Protein product: CASSLGQGLDTQYF.

This clone has just one count. The chain recombines TRBV5-1 with TRBJ2-7; TRBD1 might be the D (6 bases). The CDR3 length is 14 residues. V was pared by 2 bases and J by 2 bases, with 11 bases between. CDR1 and CDR2 from the germline V gene are SGHRS and YFSETQ. CDR3 protein: CASSLTGTPYEQYF. The DNA of the CDR3 is TGCGCCAGCAGCTTAACCGGGACACCCTACGAGCAGTACTTC.

The chain joins TRBV3-1 (or the pseudogene TRBV3-2) to TRBJ2-2; 7 nucleotides match TRBD1. Germline values: CDR1 LGHDT, CDR2 YNNKEL (reference sequence). Losses at the gene ends were 3 bases for V and 6 bases for J; bases not matched to a gene: 4. The CDR3 has 14 residues. CDR3 coding DNA: TGTGCCAGCAGCCATCATACAGGGGCCGGGGAGCTGTTTTTT. The encoded protein is CASSHHTGAGELFF.

The chain links TRBV21-1 to TRBJ2-3; the DNA was not compared with TRBD1, the D call given in the table. TRBV21-1 is tagged as a pseudogene. CDR3 length equals 15 residues. CDR3 nucleotides: TGTGCCAGCAGCCAAAGAACCGACAGGACAGATACGCAGTATTTT. It encodes CASSQRTDRTDTQYF.